This TCR beta chain was sequenced during a study of blood T cell repertoires in COVID-19. At the level of the study: Collection of acute and convalescent COVID-19 samples took place in the United States, Italy and Spain. PBMCs, B-cell-depleted T cells, or T cells provided the cDNA or gDNA that made up the material.

Losses at the gene ends were 0 bases for V and 1 base for J; bases not matched to a gene: 2. This CDR3 has 15 amino acids. From germline, CDR1 is SGDLS and CDR2 YYNGEE. Original methodology: Amplification with reference gene primers provided the estimates of nucleated cell counts. This table comes from immunoSEQ multiplex PCR, and its TCRdb copy is limited to in-frame clones, with some not included. V and J calls and clone size come straight from that table; D and trimming were deduced from the DNA. The table lists approximately 100,000 clones, around 85% of them singletons, with less than 25% in the top ten.

This receptor was identified in a man between 65 and 80 years old with active or convalescent COVID-19. The rearrangement joins TRBV9 to TRBJ2-3; 7 bases align to TRBD2. The sample taken for sequencing was peripheral blood. The CDR3 region is CASSVAAGGTDTQYF. CDR3 coding DNA: TGTGCCAGCAGCGTAGCTGCGGGGGGCACAGATACGCAGTATTTT.